One and the same sample provided the 8 T cell receptor beta chains below, sequenced in a study of Graves' ophthalmopathy and Graves' hyperthyroidism. RNA transcripts yielded amplified TCR beta CDR3 regions. An opening RT-PCR round employed HTBI primers and preceded a second-round multiplex PCR. TCRdb analysed the multiplex PCR reads with MiXCR anew, one entry per CDR3 protein. Among roughly 170,000 distinct CDR3 sequences, roughly two fifths were seen once, and the ten largest hold roughly 8.9%. The material sequenced was peripheral blood. The source is a man aged 30 to 39 with Graves' ophthalmopathy.

This clonotype was seen ten or more times. The gene calls are TRBV11-3 and TRBJ1-1; D remains ambiguous. The V end was cut by 3 bases, the J end by 1 base, with 3 bases between. Germline CDR1 is SGHNT and CDR2 is YENEEA. The CDR3 sequence is 12 residues long. The CDR3 sequence is CASSFPNTEAFF. The CDR3 region has the DNA TGTGCCAGCAGCTTTCCGAACACTGAAGCTTTCTTT.

This chain joins TRBV30 and TRBJ1-2; the D is unclear. This CDR3 spans 11 amino acids. Germline assignment: CDR1 GTSNPN and CDR2 SVGIG (reference sequence). Trimming cost V 0 bases and J 8 bases, with 7 bases left between them. As DNA, the CDR3 is TGTGCCTGGAGTGTAGAGGGAGGCTACACCTTC. This codes for CAWSVEGGYTF.

There are many counts of this clonotype. This rearrangement joins TRBV27 to TRBJ1-2; no firm D call. The germline CDR1 and CDR2 sequences are MNHEY and SMNVEV (reference sequence). The CDR3 extends over 14 amino acids. The V gene lost 5 bases and the J gene lost 2 bases, with 12 bases spanning the gap. The CDR3 loop reads CASSKGRANYGYTF. The CDR3 coding sequence is TGTGCCAGCAGTAAAGGAAGGGCCAACTATGGCTACACCTTC.

The chain joins TRBV24-1 to TRBJ1-1; D gene ambiguous. The CDR3 length is 14 residues. V was clipped by 4 bases and J by 1 base, with 9 bases between them. Germline V gene lookup returns CDR1 KGHDR and CDR2 SFDVKD. The CDR3 region is CATSEVRENTEAFF. Written as DNA, the CDR3 is TGTGCCACCAGTGAGGTCCGGGAGAACACTGAAGCTTTCTTT.

The chain carries TRBV29-1 and TRBJ1-1, with 9 positions matching TRBD1. Trimming took 7 bases from V and 4 from J; bases not matched to a gene: 7. The CDR3 contains 13 residues. Germline V gene sequence: CDR1 SQVTM, CDR2 ANQGSEA. As DNA, the CDR3 is TGCAGCGCCGAGGGACAGGGCGGCACTGAAGCTTTCTTT. This gives the protein CSAEGQGGTEAFF.

This clonotype appeared a single time. The chain recombines TRBV6-1 with TRBJ2-5; no clear D. The CDR3 sequence is 14 residues long. CDR1 MNHNS and CDR2 SASEGT come from the germline V gene. V dropped 6 bases and J dropped 2 bases, with 13 bases sitting between them. Here the CDR3 DNA reads TGTGCCAGCAGCCTTCGTAGGGCGCAAGAGACCCAGTACTTC. This translates into CASSLRRAQETQYF.

The chain employs TRBV27 and TRBJ2-7, with 7 bases matching TRBD1. V dropped 6 bases and J dropped 3; count of bases not matched to a gene: 8. This CDR3 contains 14 residues. Germline loops: CDR1 MNHEY, CDR2 SMNVEV (reference sequence). The CDR3 DNA sequence: TGTGCCAGCAGGAGGGACAGCACCTTCTACGAGCAGTACTTC. It is translated as CASRRDSTFYEQYF.

This clonotype has a count of ten or more. V is TRBV9 and J is TRBJ2-7, with D possibly being TRBD1 (6 bases). The germline gives CDR1 SGDLS, CDR2 YYNGEE. V lost 3 bases to trimming and J lost 2 bases, with 12 bases between them. This CDR3 comprises 14 residues. The CDR3 DNA reads as TGTGCCAGCAGCGCAGGGGTGGGGACCTACGAGCAGTACTTC. Translation gives CASSAGVGTYEQYF.